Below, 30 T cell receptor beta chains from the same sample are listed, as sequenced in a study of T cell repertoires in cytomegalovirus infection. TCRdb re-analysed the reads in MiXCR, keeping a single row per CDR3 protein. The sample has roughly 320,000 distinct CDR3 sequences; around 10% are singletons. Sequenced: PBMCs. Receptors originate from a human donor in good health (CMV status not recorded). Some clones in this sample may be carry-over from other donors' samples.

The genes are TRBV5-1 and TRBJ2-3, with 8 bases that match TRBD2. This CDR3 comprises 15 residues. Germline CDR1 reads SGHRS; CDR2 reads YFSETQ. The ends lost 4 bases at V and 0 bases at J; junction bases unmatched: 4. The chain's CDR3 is CASSTSGGSTDTQYF. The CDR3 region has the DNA TGCGCCAGCAGCACTAGCGGCGGAAGCACAGATACGCAGTATTTT.

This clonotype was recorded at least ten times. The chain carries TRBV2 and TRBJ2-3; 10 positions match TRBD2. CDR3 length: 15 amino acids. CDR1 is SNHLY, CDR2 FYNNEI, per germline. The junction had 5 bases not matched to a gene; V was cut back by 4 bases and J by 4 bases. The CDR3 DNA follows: TGTGCCAGCAGTGTAGCGGGGGGAAAGGCAGATACGCAGTATTTT. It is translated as CASSVAGGKADTQYF.

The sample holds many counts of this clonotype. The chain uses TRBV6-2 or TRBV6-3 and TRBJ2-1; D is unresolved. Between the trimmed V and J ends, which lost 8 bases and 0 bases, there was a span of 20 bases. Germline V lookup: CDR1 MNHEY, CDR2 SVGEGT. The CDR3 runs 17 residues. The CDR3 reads CASRTPTKYNSYNEQFF. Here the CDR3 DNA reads TGTGCCAGCCGCACCCCGACGAAGTACAACTCCTACAATGAGCAGTTCTTC.

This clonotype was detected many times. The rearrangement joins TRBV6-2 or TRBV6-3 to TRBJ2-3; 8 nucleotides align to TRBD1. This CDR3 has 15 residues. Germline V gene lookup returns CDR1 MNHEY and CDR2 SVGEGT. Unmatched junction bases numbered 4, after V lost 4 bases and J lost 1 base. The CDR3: CASSSLGQGTDTQYF. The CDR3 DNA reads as TGTGCCAGCAGTTCCCTGGGACAGGGCACAGATACGCAGTATTTT.

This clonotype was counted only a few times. CDR3: CSSSRGQSTDTQYF. In nucleotides, the CDR3 is TGCAGCTCATCTAGGGGGCAGAGCACAGATACGCAGTATTTT. The chain links TRBV29-1 to TRBJ2-3, with TRBD1 matching 7 bases. The germline gives CDR1 SQVTM, CDR2 ANQGSEA. The CDR3 has 14 residues. After removal of 8 bases from V and 0 bases from J, the junction contained 8 bases not matched to a gene.

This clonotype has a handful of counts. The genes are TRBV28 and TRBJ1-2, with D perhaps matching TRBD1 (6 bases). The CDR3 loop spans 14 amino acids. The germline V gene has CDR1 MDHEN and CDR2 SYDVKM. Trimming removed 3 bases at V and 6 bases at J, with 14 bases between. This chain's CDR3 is CASSFAGARDGYTF. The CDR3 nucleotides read TGTGCCAGCAGTTTCGCGGGGGCGAGGGATGGCTACACCTTC.

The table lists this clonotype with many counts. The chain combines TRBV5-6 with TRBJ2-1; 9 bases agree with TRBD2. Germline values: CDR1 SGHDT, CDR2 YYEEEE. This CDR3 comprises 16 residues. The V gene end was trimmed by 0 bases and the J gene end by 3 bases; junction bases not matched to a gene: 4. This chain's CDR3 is CASSLERGGDYNEQFF. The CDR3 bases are TGTGCCAGCAGCTTGGAGCGCGGGGGGGACTACAATGAGCAGTTCTTC.

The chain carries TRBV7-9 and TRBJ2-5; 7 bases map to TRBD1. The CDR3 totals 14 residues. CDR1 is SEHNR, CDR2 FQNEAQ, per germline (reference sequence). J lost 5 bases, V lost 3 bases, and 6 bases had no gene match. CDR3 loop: CASSFQGVGETQYF. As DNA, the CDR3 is TGTGCCAGCAGCTTCCAGGGGGTCGGGGAGACCCAGTACTTC.

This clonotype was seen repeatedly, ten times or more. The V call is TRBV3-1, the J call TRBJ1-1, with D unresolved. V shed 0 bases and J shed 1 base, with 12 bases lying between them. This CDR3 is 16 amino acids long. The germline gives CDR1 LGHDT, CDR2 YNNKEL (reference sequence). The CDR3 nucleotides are TGTGCCAGCAGCCAAGAGGTTATTTGGGGGAACACTGAAGCTTTCTTT. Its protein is CASSQEVIWGNTEAFF. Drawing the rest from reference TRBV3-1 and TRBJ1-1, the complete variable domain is DTAVSQTPKYLVTQMGNDKSIKCEQNLGHDTMYWYKQDSKKFLKIMFSYNNKELIINETVPNRFSPKSPDKAHLNLHINSLELGDSAVYFCASSQEVIWGNTEAFFGQGTRLTVV.

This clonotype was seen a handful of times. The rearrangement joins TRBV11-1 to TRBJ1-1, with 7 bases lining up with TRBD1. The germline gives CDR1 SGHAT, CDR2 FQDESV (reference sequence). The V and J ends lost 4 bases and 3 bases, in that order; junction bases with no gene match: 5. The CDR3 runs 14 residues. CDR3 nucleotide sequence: TGTGCCAGCAGCTCCGACAGGGCTGACACTGAAGCTTTCTTT. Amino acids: CASSSDRADTEAFF.

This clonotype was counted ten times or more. The CDR3 sequence is CSARDALAKNIQYF. CDR3 nucleotides: TGCAGTGCTAGAGATGCGCTAGCCAAAAACATTCAGTACTTC. V usage is TRBV20-1 and J usage is TRBJ2-4, with D uncertain. Deletions cut 0 bases from V and 0 bases from J, with 6 bases between. Germline lookup yields CDR1 DFQATT and CDR2 SNEGSKA (reference sequence). The CDR3 loop spans 14 amino acids.

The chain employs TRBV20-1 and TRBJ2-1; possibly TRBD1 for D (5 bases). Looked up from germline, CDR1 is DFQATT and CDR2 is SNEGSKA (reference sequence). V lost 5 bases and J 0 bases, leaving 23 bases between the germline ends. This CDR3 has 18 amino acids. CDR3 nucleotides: TGCAGTGCTTCCCAGCCCTCAGGGATATATGGCTCCTACAATGAGCAGTTCTTC. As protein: CSASQPSGIYGSYNEQFF.

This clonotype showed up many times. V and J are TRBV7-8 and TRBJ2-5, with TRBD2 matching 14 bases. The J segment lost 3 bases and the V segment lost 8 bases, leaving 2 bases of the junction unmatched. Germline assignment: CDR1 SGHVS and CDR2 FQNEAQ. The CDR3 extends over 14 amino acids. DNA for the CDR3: TGTGCCAGCCTGGGACTAGCGGGGGAAGAGACCCAGTACTTC. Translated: CASLGLAGEETQYF.

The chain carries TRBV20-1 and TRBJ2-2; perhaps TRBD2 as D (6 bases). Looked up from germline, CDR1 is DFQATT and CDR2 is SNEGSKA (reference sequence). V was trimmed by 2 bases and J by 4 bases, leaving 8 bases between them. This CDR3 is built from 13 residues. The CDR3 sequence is CSARPGSTGELFF. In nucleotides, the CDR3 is TGCAGTGCTAGACCCGGGAGCACCGGGGAGCTGTTTTTT.

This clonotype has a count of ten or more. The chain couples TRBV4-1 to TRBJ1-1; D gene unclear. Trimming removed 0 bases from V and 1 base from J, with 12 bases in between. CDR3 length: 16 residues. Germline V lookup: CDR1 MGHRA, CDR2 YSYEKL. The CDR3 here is CASSQEAKAWNTEAFF. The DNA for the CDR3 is TGCGCCAGCAGCCAAGAGGCTAAGGCCTGGAACACTGAAGCTTTCTTT.

CDR3 nucleotide sequence: TGTGCCAGCAGGGGGGACAGGGAAAATGAGCAGTTCTTC. It encodes CASRGDRENEQFF. This chain connects TRBV5-6 to TRBJ2-1; TRBD1 matches 9 bases. The CDR3 is 13 residues long. J lost 7 bases, V lost 5 bases, and 4 bases had no gene match. Germline V gene lookup returns CDR1 SGHDT and CDR2 YYEEEE.

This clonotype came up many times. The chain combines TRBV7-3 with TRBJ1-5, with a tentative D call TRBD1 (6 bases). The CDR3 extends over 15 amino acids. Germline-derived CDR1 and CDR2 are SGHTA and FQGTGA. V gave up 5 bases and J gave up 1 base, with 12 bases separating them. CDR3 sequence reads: CASSVGQGSNQPQHF. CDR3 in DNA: TGTGCCAGCAGCGTGGGGCAGGGGAGCAATCAGCCCCAGCATTTT.

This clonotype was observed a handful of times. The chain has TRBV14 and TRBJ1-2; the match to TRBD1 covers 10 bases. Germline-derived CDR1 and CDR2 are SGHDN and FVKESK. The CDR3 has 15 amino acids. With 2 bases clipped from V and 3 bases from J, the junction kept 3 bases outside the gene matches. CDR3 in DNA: TGTGCCAGCAGCCAACCGGGACAGGGGTACTATGGCTACACCTTC. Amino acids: CASSQPGQGYYGYTF.

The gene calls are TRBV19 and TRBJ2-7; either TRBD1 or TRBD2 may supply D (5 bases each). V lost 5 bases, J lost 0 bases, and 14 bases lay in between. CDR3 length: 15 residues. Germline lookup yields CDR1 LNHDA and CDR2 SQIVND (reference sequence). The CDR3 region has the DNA TGTGCCAGTAGTGGCTCCGGGGCCGACTCCTACGAGCAGTACTTC. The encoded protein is CASSGSGADSYEQYF.

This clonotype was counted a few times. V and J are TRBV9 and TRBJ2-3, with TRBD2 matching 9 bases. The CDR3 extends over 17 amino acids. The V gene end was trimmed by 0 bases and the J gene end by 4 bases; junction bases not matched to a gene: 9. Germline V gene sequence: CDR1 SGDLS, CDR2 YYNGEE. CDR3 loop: CASSVGGSGGYADTQYF. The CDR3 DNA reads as TGTGCCAGCAGCGTAGGAGGAAGCGGGGGGTACGCAGATACGCAGTATTTT. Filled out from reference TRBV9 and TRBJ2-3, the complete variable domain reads DSGVTQTPKHLITATGQRVTLRCSPRSGDLSVYWYQQSLDQGLQFLIQYYNGEERAKGNILERFSAQQFPDLHSELNLSSLELGDSALYFCASSVGGSGGYADTQYFGPGTRLTVL.

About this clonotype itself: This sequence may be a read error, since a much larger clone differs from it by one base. CDR3 amino acids: CVSSPQGDTGELFF. The CDR3 nucleotides are TGTGTCAGCAGCCCCCAGGGGGACACCGGGGAGCTGTTTTTT. The chain uses TRBV2 and TRBJ2-2; 7 bases map to TRBD1. The CDR3 runs to 14 residues. The germline gives CDR1 SNHLY, CDR2 FYNNEI.

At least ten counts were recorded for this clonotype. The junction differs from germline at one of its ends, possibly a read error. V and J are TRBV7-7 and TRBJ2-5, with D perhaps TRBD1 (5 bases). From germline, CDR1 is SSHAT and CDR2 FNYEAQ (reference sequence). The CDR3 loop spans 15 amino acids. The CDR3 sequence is CASSYEAGYGETQYF. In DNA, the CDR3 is TGTGCTAGCAGCTATGAAGCAGGGTACGGGGAGACCCAGTACTTC.

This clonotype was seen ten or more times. This CDR3 reads CASSSGALSYNEQFF. The CDR3 DNA reads as TGTGCCAGTAGTTCCGGGGCTCTCTCCTACAATGAGCAGTTCTTC. This rearrangement joins TRBV19 to TRBJ2-1; D assignment may be TRBD1 or TRBD2 (5 bases each). CDR3 size: 15 residues. The germline V gene has CDR1 LNHDA and CDR2 SQIVND (reference sequence). Trimming shortened V by 5 bases and J by 0 bases, and 11 bases separated the two germline ends.

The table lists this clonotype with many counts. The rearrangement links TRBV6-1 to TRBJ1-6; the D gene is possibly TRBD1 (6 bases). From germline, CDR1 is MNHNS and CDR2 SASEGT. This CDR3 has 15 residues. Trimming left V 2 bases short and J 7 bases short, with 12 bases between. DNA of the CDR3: TGTGCCAGCAGTGAACCTCAGGGGCCGAATTCACCCCTCCACTTT. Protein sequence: CASSEPQGPNSPLHF.

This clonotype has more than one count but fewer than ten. CDR3 nucleotides: TGTGCTAGTGACGAGGTTGGGTCCTACAATGAGCAGTTCTTC. This sequence encodes CASDEVGSYNEQFF. The chain links TRBV12-5 to TRBJ2-1; D remains unclear. This CDR3 region has 14 residues. Trimming removed 7 bases from V and 1 base from J, with 11 bases in between. CDR1 and CDR2 (germline): LGHNT, FRNRAP.

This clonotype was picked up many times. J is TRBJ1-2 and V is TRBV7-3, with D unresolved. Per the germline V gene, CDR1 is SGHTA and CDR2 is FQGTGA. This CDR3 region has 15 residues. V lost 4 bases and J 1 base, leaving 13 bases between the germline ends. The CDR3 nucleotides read TGTGCCAGCAGCTCAAATAGGGCGGGTAACTATGGCTACACCTTC. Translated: CASSSNRAGNYGYTF.

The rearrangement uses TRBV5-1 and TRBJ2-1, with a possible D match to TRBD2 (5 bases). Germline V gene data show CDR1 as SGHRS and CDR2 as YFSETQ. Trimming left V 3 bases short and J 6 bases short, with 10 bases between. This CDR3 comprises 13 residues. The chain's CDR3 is CASSSASTNEQFF. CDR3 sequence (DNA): TGCGCCAGCAGCTCAGCTAGCACCAATGAGCAGTTCTTC.

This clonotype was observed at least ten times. In DNA form, the CDR3 reads TGTGCCAGCACCCGGCTATCCGGGGCCAACGTCCTGACTTTC. It translates to CASTRLSGANVLTF. This sequence joins TRBV28 and TRBJ2-6; D gene uncertain. The CDR3 covers 14 residues. V lost 7 bases and J lost 4, with 11 bases in between. Germline loops: CDR1 MDHEN, CDR2 SYDVKM.

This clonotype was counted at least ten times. This CDR3 reads CASSLGGSYNTEAFF. The CDR3 DNA reads TGTGCCAGCAGCTTAGGGGGTTCCTACAACACTGAAGCTTTCTTT. The gene calls are TRBV7-9 and TRBJ1-1; D ambiguous. V lost 1 base and J lost 2, with 11 bases in between. The germline V gene has CDR1 SEHNR and CDR2 FQNEAQ (reference sequence). This CDR3 has 15 amino acids.

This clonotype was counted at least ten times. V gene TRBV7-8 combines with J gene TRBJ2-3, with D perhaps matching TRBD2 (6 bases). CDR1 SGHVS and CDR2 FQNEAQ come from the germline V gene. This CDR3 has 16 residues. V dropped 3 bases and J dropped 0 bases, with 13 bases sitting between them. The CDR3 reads CASSFEAGLSTDTQYF. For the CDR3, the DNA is TGTGCCAGCAGCTTCGAAGCGGGCCTGAGCACAGATACGCAGTATTTT.